These T cell receptor beta chains were read from a single sample in a study of blood T cells in healthy people across ages. TCRdb redid the calling of the 5' RACE reads with MiXCR, one entry per CDR3 protein. The sample has hundreds of thousands of distinct CDR3 sequences; about 53% are singletons. Sequenced sample: blood. The receptors shown here come from a man between 60 and 70 years old in good health. Each CDR3 is given with its conserved first and last residue. The D gene is left open where the match is weak. Clone size is stated in some rows and not others, as once, few, many or a class when expanded.

TRBJ2-7 few - TRBV25-1 TGTGCCAGCAGTGAACTCCGGGGAGCAGGCTACGAGCAGTACTTC CASSELRGAGYEQYF
TRBJ2-7 few TRBD2 TRBV27 TGTGCCAGCAGTGTTAGCGGGGCGGCCTACGAGCAGTACTTC CASSVSGAAYEQYF
TRBJ2-1 - TRBD2 TRBV20-1 TGCAGTGCTAGAGATCGACTAGCGGGGAGAATGAGCTACAATGAGCAGTTCTTC CSARDRLAGRMSYNEQFF
TRBJ2-3 few TRBD1 TRBV29-1 TGCAGCGTTAGGCGACAGGGGACCACAGATACGCAGTATTTT CSVRRQGTTDTQYF
TRBJ2-1 - - TRBV20-1 TGCAGTGCCAGGACCCGCTTGGCCTACAATGAGCAGTTCTTC CSARTRLAYNEQFF
TRBJ2-3 - TRBD2 TRBV20-1 TGCAGTGCTAGTGGGGTACTAGCGGGGGGTCCTGTAAGCACAGGTACGCAGTATTTT CSASGVLAGGPVSTGTQYF
TRBJ2-5 - - TRBV15 TGTGCCACCAGCAGAGATGGGCACACCATCCAAGAGACCCAGTACTTC CATSRDGHTIQETQYF
TRBJ2-3 - - TRBV20-1 TGCAGTGCTAGAGATACATGGCCCAAGTCCGCAGATACGCAGTATTTT CSARDTWPKSADTQYF
TRBJ1-2 - - TRBV6-1 TGTGCCAGCAGTGAAGGTGGGACGGGGATCTATGGCTACACCTTC CASSEGGTGIYGYTF
TRBJ1-2 - - TRBV2 TGTGCCAGCGGGGAGGGTAACTATGGCTACACCTTC CASGEGNYGYTF
TRBJ2-3 - TRBD1 TRBV12-3/TRBV12-4 TGTGCCAGCAGCGAAGGACAGGGGATCAGAGCAGATACGCAGTATTTT CASSEGQGIRADTQYF
TRBJ1-1 - TRBD1 TRBV7-8 TGTGCCAGCAGCTTAAGGGGGCGGGACCGTAACACTGAAGCTTTCTTT CASSLRGRDRNTEAFF
TRBJ1-2 - - TRBV20-1 TGCAGTGCTAGGCGGCAGGGCGAGGACTATGGCTACACCTTC CSARRQGEDYGYTF
TRBJ2-7 - - TRBV4-1 TGCGCCAGCAGCCAAGAAGTCCGGGCCGCCTACGAGCAGTACTTC CASSQEVRAAYEQYF
TRBJ2-1 - - TRBV6-5 TGTGCCAGCAGCTACGAGGGAACCCACCAGAACAATGAGCAGTTCTTC CASSYEGTHQNNEQFF
TRBJ2-5 - TRBD2 TRBV20-1 TGCAGTGCCGACGACCCTGGACTAGCGGGCGGCAAGACCCAGTACTTC CSADDPGLAGGKTQYF
TRBJ1-1 - - TRBV6-1 TGTGCCAGTAGAAGGGAAGGGAACACTGAAGCTTTCTTT CASRREGNTEAFF
TRBJ2-7 - TRBD1 TRBV28 TGTGCCAGCAGTTGGGGGACAGGGAGAGAGCAGTACTTC CASSWGTGREQYF
TRBJ1-2 - - TRBV20-1 TGCAGTACCACCCCCGGGGCTAACTATGGCTACACCTTC CSTTPGANYGYTF
TRBJ1-2 - TRBD1 TRBV4-2 TGTGCCAGCAGCCACCCTACAGGGGGCTACTATGGCTACACCTTC CASSHPTGGYYGYTF
TRBJ2-4 - TRBD1 TRBV19 TGTGCCAGTAGTTCCAGACAGGGGCAGAACATTCAGTACTTC CASSSRQGQNIQYF
TRBJ2-1 - TRBD1 TRBV10-3 TGTGCCATCAGTCGGTGGACAGGGAAAGAGGACAATGAGCAGTTCTTC CAISRWTGKEDNEQFF
TRBJ2-1 - TRBD1 TRBV27 TGTGCCAGCAGTTTATCGTATGGGGGGGGACAGGGGGCCGATGAGCAGTTCTTC CASSLSYGGGQGADEQFF
TRBJ2-7 - - TRBV5-1 TGCGCCAGCAGCGTGATGGGAATTGAGGACGAGCAGTACTTC CASSVMGIEDEQYF
TRBJ1-4 - TRBD1 TRBV19 TGTGCCAGTAGCTACCGGGACAGAAGGGAAAAACTGTTTTTT CASSYRDRREKLFF
TRBJ2-1 - - TRBV27 TGTGCCAGCAGAATCAGGAACACCTACAATGAGCAGTTCTTC CASRIRNTYNEQFF
TRBJ1-2 - - TRBV5-6 TGTGCCAGCAGCTTGCCGGGGGCAAGTGGCTACACCTTC CASSLPGASGYTF
TRBJ2-5 - - TRBV20-1 TGCAGTGCTCCTGGGGTTATCCAAGAGACCCAGTACTTC CSAPGVIQETQYF